The 26 T cell receptor beta chains listed next were all sequenced from one sample in a study of blood T cell repertoires in COVID-19 (dated by TCRdb to about 2020). Library preparation was by the immunoSEQ multiplex PCR assay. TCRdb provides this immuneACCESS table in a form limited to in-frame rearrangements. Some clones are lacking; in checked studies, under half of them reflect an unresolved V gene, and why the rest are absent is not known. The sample yields some 170,000 clones; approximately 80% were counted once. Around 8.4% of the sample is taken by the ten largest. Material for sequencing was peripheral blood. These receptor sequences come from a woman aged 80 or over with active or convalescent COVID-19.

The J gene is TRBJ1-4, the V gene TRBV6-5; 10 bases align to TRBD1. The CDR3 runs to 15 residues. J lost 7 bases, V lost 6 bases, and 8 bases had no gene match. CDR1 and CDR2 (germline): MNHEY, SVGAGI. The CDR3: CASSSWTGGGEKLFF. The CDR3 DNA follows: TGTGCCAGCAGCTCATGGACAGGGGGTGGTGAAAAACTGTTTTTT.

The chain employs TRBV7-9 and TRBJ1-2; no clear D. The V gene lost 5 bases and the J gene lost 8 bases, with 21 bases spanning the gap. The CDR3 runs to 15 residues. Per germline, CDR1 SEHNR and CDR2 FQNEAQ (reference sequence). The CDR3 DNA reads TGTGCCAGCAGCCCCCTGGAAGTACCCGGGATGGGCTACACCTTC. Translated: CASSPLEVPGMGYTF.

V usage is TRBV19 and J usage is TRBJ2-7; 7 bases match TRBD1. This CDR3 region has 15 residues. With 7 bases clipped from V and 6 bases from J, the junction kept 15 bases outside the gene matches. Germline V gene data show CDR1 as LNHDA and CDR2 as SQIVND (reference sequence). CDR3 protein: CASTKATGLGSEQYF. As DNA, the CDR3 is TGTGCCAGTACGAAAGCGACAGGGCTCGGCAGCGAGCAGTACTTC.

The rearrangement links TRBV2 to TRBJ1-6; 8 nucleotides align to TRBD1. In germline, CDR1 is SNHLY, CDR2 FYNNEI. The CDR3 has 12 amino acids. The J segment lost 10 bases and the V segment lost 9 bases, leaving 5 bases of the junction unmatched. The CDR3 is CARGQGGSPLHF. CDR3 coding DNA: TGTGCCAGAGGACAGGGTGGATCACCCCTCCACTTT.

This chain joins TRBV18 and TRBJ1-2; the match to TRBD1 covers 9 bases. Germline assignment: CDR1 KGHSH and CDR2 LQKENI. Trimming cost V 3 bases and J 4 bases; bases outside gene matches: 9. This CDR3 contains 16 residues. The CDR3 DNA reads as TGTGCCAGCTCACCGCCCGCAGGACAGGGGAGCTATGGCTACACCTTC. Its protein is CASSPPAGQGSYGYTF.

The chain couples TRBV6-4 to TRBJ1-6; 9 nucleotides agree with TRBD1. The trim removed 3 bases at V and 10 bases at J, leaving 7 bases unmatched. Per germline, CDR1 MRHNA and CDR2 SNTAGT. The length of the CDR3 is 15 residues. The CDR3 spells CASSEGDRATSPLHF. The CDR3 coding sequence is TGTGCCAGCAGTGAAGGGGACAGGGCGACGTCACCCCTCCACTTT.

The chain combines TRBV10-3 with TRBJ2-3, with 9 nucleotides matching TRBD1. With V trimmed by 4 bases and J by 3 bases, 11 bases remained unmatched. CDR3 length equals 17 residues. Germline CDR1 is ENHRY and CDR2 is SYGVKD. As DNA, the CDR3 is TGTGCCATCAGTGGGGGAGGCCGGGACAGGGTGACAGATACGCAGTATTTT. It is translated as CAISGGGRDRVTDTQYF.

The chain carries TRBV3-1 (or the pseudogene TRBV3-2) and TRBJ1-1, with 8 bases lining up with TRBD1. V shed 2 bases and J 3 bases; nucleotides not matched to a gene: 2. CDR1 is LGHDT, CDR2 YNNKEL, per germline (reference sequence). The CDR3 runs to 14 residues. The CDR3 DNA sequence: TGTGCCAGCAGCCAAAAGACAGGGGACACTGAAGCTTTCTTT. This encodes CASSQKTGDTEAFF.

The chain joins TRBV6-6 to TRBJ1-5; 10 nucleotides agree with TRBD1. The junction had 4 bases not matched to a gene; V was cut back by 4 bases and J by 1 base. Germline V gene sequence: CDR1 MNHNY, CDR2 SVGAGI (reference sequence). CDR3 length equals 16 residues. For the CDR3, the DNA is TGTGCCAGCAGTTCCGGGACAGGGGTCAGCAATCAGCCCCAGCATTTT. This encodes CASSSGTGVSNQPQHF.

This chain links TRBV4-1 with TRBJ1-4; D perhaps matches TRBD1 (5 bases). Germline lookup yields CDR1 MGHRA and CDR2 YSYEKL. Trimming removed 6 bases at V and 7 bases at J, with 18 bases between. The CDR3 extends over 15 amino acids. In DNA, the CDR3 is TGCGCCAGCAGACTGGCCCGCGACAGAGGTGAAAAACTGTTTTTT. Translation: CASRLARDRGEKLFF.

J is TRBJ2-5 and V is TRBV5-1; D is possibly TRBD1 (5 bases). This CDR3 is built from 16 residues. Germline V gene sequence: CDR1 SGHRS, CDR2 YFSETQ. V was trimmed by 0 bases and J by 0 bases, leaving 12 bases between them. CDR3 in DNA: TGCGCCAGCAGCTTGGCGTGGACACAGTACCAAGAGACCCAGTACTTC. Encoded protein: CASSLAWTQYQETQYF.

The CDR3 bases are TGTGCCAGCAGCTTAGGGGGCAGCAATAATGAAAAACTGTTTTTT. Its protein is CASSLGGSNNEKLFF. The chain has TRBV11-2 and TRBJ1-4, with D tentatively TRBD1 (5 bases). The CDR3 sequence is 15 residues long. Germline CDR1 reads SGHAT; CDR2 reads FQNNGV. V gave up 1 base and J gave up 4 bases, with 10 bases separating them.

The genes are TRBV6-5 and TRBJ1-2; D gene unclear. V lost 6 bases and J 1 base, leaving 9 bases between the germline ends. The CDR3 runs 13 residues. CDR1 is MNHEY, CDR2 SVGAGI, per germline. The CDR3: CASSELFNYGYTF. CDR3 DNA: TGTGCCAGCAGCGAGTTGTTTAACTATGGCTACACCTTC.

The genes are TRBV19 and TRBJ1-5; the match to TRBD1 covers 7 bases. The CDR3 consists of 16 residues. From germline, CDR1 is LNHDA and CDR2 SQIVND (reference sequence). Unmatched junction bases numbered 13, after V lost 9 bases and J lost 2 bases. In DNA form, the CDR3 reads TGTGCCAGCATCAAGGACCGACAGGGCGGCAATCAGCCCCAGCATTTT. Its protein is CASIKDRQGGNQPQHF.

The rearrangement links TRBV19 to TRBJ2-2, with a tentative D call TRBD2 (5 bases). Germline CDR1 LNHDA, CDR2 SQIVND (reference sequence). The CDR3 spans 14 residues. V was pared by 8 bases and J by 5 bases, with 15 bases between. The CDR3 sequence: CASRPGSNTGELFF. The CDR3 coding sequence is TGTGCCAGTCGTCCGGGGTCCAATACCGGGGAGCTGTTTTTT.

This clone was counted only a few times. This sequence joins TRBV7-3 and TRBJ1-2, with D tentatively TRBD1 (5 bases). The length of the CDR3 is 13 residues. Germline CDR1 and CDR2: SGHTA and FQGTGA. V shed 3 bases and J shed 6 bases, with 11 bases lying between them. The CDR3 DNA reads TGTGCCAGCAGCTTGGGGAGGGGAGATGGCTACACCTTC. It translates to CASSLGRGDGYTF.

The chain carries TRBV5-8 and TRBJ2-7; D remains unclear. In germline, CDR1 is SGHTS, CDR2 YDEGEE. V lost 6 bases and J 2 bases, leaving 12 bases between the germline ends. The CDR3 has 13 residues. This CDR3 is CASNFPGTYEQYF. In nucleotides, the CDR3 is TGTGCCAGCAATTTCCCGGGTACCTACGAGCAGTACTTC.

This rearrangement joins TRBV30 to TRBJ1-2; 7 nucleotides agree with TRBD1. CDR3 length: 16 amino acids. The ends lost 3 bases at V and 7 bases at J; junction bases unmatched: 17. CDR1 GTSNPN and CDR2 SVGIG come from the germline V gene (reference sequence). CDR3 protein: CAWRRDRTLTGSGYTF. CDR3 sequence (DNA): TGTGCCTGGAGGCGCGACCGAACTCTGACAGGGTCTGGCTACACCTTC. Filled out from reference TRBV30 and TRBJ1-2, the complete variable domain reads SQTIHQWPATLVQPVGSPLSLECTVEGTSNPNLYWYRQAAGRGLQLLFYSVGIGQISSEVPQNLSASRPQDRQFILSSKKLLLSDSGFYLCAWRRDRTLTGSGYTFGSGTRLTVV.

This chain links TRBV7-2 with TRBJ1-4; D gene unclear. V was shortened by 1 base and J by 4 bases, with 10 bases between the two germline ends. CDR3 size: 15 residues. Germline CDR1 and CDR2: SGHTA and FQGNSA. The CDR3 nucleotides read TGTGCCAGCAGCTTAGAGGGAGGGATTAATGAAAAACTGTTTTTT. Its protein product is CASSLEGGINEKLFF.

The V and J genes are TRBV10-3 and TRBJ1-2; D is ambiguous. CDR3 length: 15 residues. Deletions cut 3 bases from V and 0 bases from J, with 11 bases between. Germline V CDR1 and CDR2: ENHRY, SYGVKD. As DNA, the CDR3 is TGTGCCATCAGTGAACTAGTTTTTGCTAACTATGGCTACACCTTC. Translation: CAISELVFANYGYTF.

This chain links TRBV27 with TRBJ2-3, with a tentative D call TRBD1 (6 bases). Germline V gene sequence: CDR1 MNHEY, CDR2 SMNVEV (reference sequence). V dropped 5 bases and J dropped 1 base, with 10 bases sitting between them. CDR3 length: 14 residues. CDR3 sequence reads: CASSKGGRTDTQYF. CDR3 coding DNA: TGTGCCAGCAGTAAAGGGGGACGCACAGATACGCAGTATTTT.

Here the CDR3 reads CAISKGQGEGNTGELFF. The CDR3 DNA reads TGTGCCATCAGTAAGGGACAGGGGGAAGGAAACACCGGGGAGCTGTTTTTT. The chain employs TRBV10-3 and TRBJ2-2; TRBD1 matches at 11 bases. CDR3 size: 17 residues. Per the germline V gene, CDR1 is ENHRY and CDR2 is SYGVKD. With V trimmed by 5 bases and J by 2 bases, 7 bases remained unmatched.

In this sample, this clone turned up a few times. V is TRBV5-1 and J is TRBJ1-6, with a possible D match to TRBD1 (6 bases). This CDR3 spans 16 amino acids. V was shortened by 0 bases and J by 7 bases, with 14 bases between the two germline ends. Germline-derived CDR1 and CDR2 are SGHRS and YFSETQ. As DNA, the CDR3 is TGCGCCAGCAGCTTGGATTTCACGGGGGGCAATTCACCCCTCCACTTT. Residues: CASSLDFTGGNSPLHF.

This clone occurred a few times. Mismatch with germline at one junction end may stem from a read error. The rearrangement links TRBV18 to TRBJ2-3, with 8 nucleotides matching TRBD1. CDR1 KGHSH and CDR2 LQKENI come from the germline V gene. The CDR3 spans 19 residues. Here the CDR3 reads CASSTPLVPGQVITDTQYF. The CDR3 DNA sequence: TGTGCCAGCTCAACACCCCTTGTTCCGGGACAGGTGATCACAGATACGCAGTATTTT. The variable domain in full, with the rest retrieved from reference TRBV18 and TRBJ2-3, is NAGVMQNPRHLVRRRGQEARLRCSPMKGHSHVYWYRQLPEEGLKFMVYLQKENIIDESGMPKERFSAEFPKEGPSILRIQQVVRGDSAAYFCASSTPLVPGQVITDTQYFGPGTRLTVL.

The chain joins TRBV2 to TRBJ1-2, with D maybe TRBD1 (5 bases). The CDR3 loop spans 14 amino acids. V was pared by 3 bases and J by 5 bases, with 13 bases between. The germline gives CDR1 SNHLY, CDR2 FYNNEI. The CDR3 DNA reads as TGTGCCAGCAGTGAGGCGGGGGTCGGGTATGGCTACACCTTC. Its protein is CASSEAGVGYGYTF.

The chain is built from TRBV5-4 and TRBJ1-3, with TRBD1 identical over 8 bases. V lost 4 bases and J lost 1; bases outside the gene matches: 13. Germline V gene sequence: CDR1 SGHNT, CDR2 YYREEE (reference sequence). This CDR3 is 18 amino acids long. The CDR3 DNA follows: TGTGCCAGCAGCGCGCCGGGACAGGCGGCCGCTTCTGGAAACACCATATATTTT. Translation: CASSAPGQAAASGNTIYF.